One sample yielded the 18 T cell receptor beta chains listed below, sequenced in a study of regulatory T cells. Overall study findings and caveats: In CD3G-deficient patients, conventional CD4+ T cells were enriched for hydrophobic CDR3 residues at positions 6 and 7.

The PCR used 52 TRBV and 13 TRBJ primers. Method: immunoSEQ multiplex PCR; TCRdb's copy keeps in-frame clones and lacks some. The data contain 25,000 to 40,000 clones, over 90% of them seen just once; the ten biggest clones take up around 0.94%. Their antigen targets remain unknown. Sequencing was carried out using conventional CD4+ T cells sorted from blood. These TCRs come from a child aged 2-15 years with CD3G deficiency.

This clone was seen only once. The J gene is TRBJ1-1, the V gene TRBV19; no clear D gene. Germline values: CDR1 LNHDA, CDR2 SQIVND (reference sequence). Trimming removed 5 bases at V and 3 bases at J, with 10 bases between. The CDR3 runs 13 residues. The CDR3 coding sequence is TGTGCCAGTAGTCTGAGGGTATACACTGAAGCTTTCTTT. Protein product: CASSLRVYTEAFF.

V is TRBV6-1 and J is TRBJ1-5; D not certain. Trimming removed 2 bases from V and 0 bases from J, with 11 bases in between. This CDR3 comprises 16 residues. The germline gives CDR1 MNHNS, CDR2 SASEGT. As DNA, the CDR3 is TGTGCCAGCAGTGAAAGACCGCCTATTAGCAATCAGCCCCAGCATTTT. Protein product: CASSERPPISNQPQHF.

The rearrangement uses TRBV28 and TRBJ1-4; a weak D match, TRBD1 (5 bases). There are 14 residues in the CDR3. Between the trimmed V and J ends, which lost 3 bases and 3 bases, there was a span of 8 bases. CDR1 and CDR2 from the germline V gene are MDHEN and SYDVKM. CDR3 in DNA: TGTGCCAGCAGTTTCGGGGGGGCTAATGAAAAACTGTTTTTT. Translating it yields CASSFGGANEKLFF.

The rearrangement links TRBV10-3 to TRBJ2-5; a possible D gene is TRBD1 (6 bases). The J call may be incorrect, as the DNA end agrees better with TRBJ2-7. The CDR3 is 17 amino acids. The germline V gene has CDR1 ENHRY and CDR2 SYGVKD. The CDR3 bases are TGTGCCATCAGTGAAATATTGGGCAGGGGAAGAGGACACGAGCAGTACTTC. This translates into CAISEILGRGRGHEQYF.

CDR3 bases: TGTGCCACCTCGGCTTCCAACGAGCAGTACTTC. Residues: CATSASNEQYF. J is TRBJ2-7 and V is TRBV10-3; no firm D call. CDR3 length: 11 amino acids. V was cut by 10 bases and J by 5 bases, with 12 bases left in between. CDR1 is ENHRY and CDR2 is SYGVKD in the germline V gene.

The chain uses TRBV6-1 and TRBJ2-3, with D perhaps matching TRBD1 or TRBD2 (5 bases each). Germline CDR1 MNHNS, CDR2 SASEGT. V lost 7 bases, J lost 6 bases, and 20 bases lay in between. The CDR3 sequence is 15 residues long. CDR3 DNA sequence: TGTGCCAGCATGGGGGTGAAGGGAACTGGGGATACGCAGTATTTT. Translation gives CASMGVKGTGDTQYF.

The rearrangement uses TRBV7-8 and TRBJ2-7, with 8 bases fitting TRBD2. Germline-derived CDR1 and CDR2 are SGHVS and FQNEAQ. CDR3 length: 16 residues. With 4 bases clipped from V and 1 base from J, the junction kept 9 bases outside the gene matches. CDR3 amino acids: CASSSASTSGSYEQYF. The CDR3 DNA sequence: TGTGCCAGCAGCTCAGCATCAACTAGCGGATCCTACGAGCAGTACTTC.

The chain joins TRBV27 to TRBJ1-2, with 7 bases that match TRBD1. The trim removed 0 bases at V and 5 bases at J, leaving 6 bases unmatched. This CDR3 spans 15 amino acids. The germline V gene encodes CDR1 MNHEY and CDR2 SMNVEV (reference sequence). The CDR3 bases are TGTGCCAGCAGTTTATCCCCGACAGGGAGGTATGGCTACACCTTC. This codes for CASSLSPTGRYGYTF.

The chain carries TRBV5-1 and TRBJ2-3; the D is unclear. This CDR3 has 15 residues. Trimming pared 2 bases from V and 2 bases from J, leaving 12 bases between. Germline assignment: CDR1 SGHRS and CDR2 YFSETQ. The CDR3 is CASSLGVRATDTQYF. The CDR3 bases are TGCGCCAGCAGCTTAGGTGTTCGCGCCACAGATACGCAGTATTTT.

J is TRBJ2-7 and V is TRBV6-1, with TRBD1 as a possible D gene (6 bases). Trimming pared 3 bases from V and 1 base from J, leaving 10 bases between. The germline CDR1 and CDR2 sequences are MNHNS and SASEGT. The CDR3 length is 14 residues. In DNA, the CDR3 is TGTGCCAGCAGTGAGTACGGACAGTCCTACGAGCAGTACTTC. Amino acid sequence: CASSEYGQSYEQYF.

The CDR3 DNA sequence: TGTGCCAGCAGCCGGGACGCCACCTACGAGCAGTACTTC. It is translated as CASSRDATYEQYF. The chain is built from TRBV6-1 and TRBJ2-7; D tentatively reads TRBD1 or TRBD2 (5 bases each). The ends were cut back, 6 bases at V and 2 bases at J, with 11 bases in the middle. Germline V gene data show CDR1 as MNHNS and CDR2 as SASEGT. The CDR3 contains 13 residues.

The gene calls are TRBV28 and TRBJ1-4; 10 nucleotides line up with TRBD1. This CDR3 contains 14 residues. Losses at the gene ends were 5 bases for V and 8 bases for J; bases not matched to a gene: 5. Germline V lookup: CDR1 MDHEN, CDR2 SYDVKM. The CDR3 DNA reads TGTGCCAGCAGTAGACAGGGGGCTTGGGAAAAACTGTTTTTT. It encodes CASSRQGAWEKLFF.

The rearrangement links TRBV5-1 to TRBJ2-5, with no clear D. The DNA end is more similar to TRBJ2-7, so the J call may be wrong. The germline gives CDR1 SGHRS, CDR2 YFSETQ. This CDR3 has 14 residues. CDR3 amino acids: CASSLGPLGYEQYF. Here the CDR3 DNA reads TGCGCCAGCAGCTTGGGCCCCCTGGGGTACGAGCAGTACTTC.

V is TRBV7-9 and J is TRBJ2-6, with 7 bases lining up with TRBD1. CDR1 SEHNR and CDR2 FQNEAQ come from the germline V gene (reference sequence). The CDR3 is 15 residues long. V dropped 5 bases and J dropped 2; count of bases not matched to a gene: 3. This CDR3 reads CASSRDSPGANVLTF. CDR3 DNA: TGTGCCAGCAGCCGGGACAGCCCTGGGGCCAACGTCCTGACTTTC.

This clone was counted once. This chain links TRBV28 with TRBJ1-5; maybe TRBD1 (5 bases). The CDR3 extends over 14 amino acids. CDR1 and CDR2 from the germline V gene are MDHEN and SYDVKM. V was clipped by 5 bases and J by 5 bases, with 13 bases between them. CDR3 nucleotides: TGTGCCAGCAGTCCCTGGGGGGGATATCAGCCCCAGCATTTT. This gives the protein CASSPWGGYQPQHF. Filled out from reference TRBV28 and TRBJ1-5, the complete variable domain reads DVKVTQSSRYLVKRTGEKVFLECVQDMDHENMFWYRQDPGLGLRLIYFSYDVKMKEKGDIPEGYSVSREKKERFSLILESASTNQTSMYLCASSPWGGYQPQHFGDGTRLSIL.

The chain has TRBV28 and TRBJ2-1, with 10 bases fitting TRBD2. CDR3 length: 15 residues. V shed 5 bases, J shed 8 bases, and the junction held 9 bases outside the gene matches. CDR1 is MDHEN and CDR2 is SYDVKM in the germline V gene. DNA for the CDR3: TGTGCCAGCAGTCCAATTGGGACTAGCGTTCATGAGCAGTTCTTC. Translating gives CASSPIGTSVHEQFF.

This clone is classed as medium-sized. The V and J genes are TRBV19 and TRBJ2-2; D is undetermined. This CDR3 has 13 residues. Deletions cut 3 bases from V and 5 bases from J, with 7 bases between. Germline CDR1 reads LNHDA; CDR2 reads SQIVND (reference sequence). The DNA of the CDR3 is TGTGCCAGTAGTATGATGCTAACCGGGGAGCTGTTTTTT. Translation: CASSMMLTGELFF.

The chain's CDR3 is CASSRPSRAGLYEQYF. CDR3 coding DNA: TGTGCCAGCAGCCGTCCTTCCAGGGCTGGTCTTTACGAGCAGTACTTC. The chain joins TRBV28 to TRBJ2-5; weak D call: TRBD1 (5 bases). The end of the DNA fits TRBJ2-7 better, so the J call may be wrong. Germline V lookup: CDR1 MDHEN, CDR2 SYDVKM. The CDR3 sequence is 16 residues long.